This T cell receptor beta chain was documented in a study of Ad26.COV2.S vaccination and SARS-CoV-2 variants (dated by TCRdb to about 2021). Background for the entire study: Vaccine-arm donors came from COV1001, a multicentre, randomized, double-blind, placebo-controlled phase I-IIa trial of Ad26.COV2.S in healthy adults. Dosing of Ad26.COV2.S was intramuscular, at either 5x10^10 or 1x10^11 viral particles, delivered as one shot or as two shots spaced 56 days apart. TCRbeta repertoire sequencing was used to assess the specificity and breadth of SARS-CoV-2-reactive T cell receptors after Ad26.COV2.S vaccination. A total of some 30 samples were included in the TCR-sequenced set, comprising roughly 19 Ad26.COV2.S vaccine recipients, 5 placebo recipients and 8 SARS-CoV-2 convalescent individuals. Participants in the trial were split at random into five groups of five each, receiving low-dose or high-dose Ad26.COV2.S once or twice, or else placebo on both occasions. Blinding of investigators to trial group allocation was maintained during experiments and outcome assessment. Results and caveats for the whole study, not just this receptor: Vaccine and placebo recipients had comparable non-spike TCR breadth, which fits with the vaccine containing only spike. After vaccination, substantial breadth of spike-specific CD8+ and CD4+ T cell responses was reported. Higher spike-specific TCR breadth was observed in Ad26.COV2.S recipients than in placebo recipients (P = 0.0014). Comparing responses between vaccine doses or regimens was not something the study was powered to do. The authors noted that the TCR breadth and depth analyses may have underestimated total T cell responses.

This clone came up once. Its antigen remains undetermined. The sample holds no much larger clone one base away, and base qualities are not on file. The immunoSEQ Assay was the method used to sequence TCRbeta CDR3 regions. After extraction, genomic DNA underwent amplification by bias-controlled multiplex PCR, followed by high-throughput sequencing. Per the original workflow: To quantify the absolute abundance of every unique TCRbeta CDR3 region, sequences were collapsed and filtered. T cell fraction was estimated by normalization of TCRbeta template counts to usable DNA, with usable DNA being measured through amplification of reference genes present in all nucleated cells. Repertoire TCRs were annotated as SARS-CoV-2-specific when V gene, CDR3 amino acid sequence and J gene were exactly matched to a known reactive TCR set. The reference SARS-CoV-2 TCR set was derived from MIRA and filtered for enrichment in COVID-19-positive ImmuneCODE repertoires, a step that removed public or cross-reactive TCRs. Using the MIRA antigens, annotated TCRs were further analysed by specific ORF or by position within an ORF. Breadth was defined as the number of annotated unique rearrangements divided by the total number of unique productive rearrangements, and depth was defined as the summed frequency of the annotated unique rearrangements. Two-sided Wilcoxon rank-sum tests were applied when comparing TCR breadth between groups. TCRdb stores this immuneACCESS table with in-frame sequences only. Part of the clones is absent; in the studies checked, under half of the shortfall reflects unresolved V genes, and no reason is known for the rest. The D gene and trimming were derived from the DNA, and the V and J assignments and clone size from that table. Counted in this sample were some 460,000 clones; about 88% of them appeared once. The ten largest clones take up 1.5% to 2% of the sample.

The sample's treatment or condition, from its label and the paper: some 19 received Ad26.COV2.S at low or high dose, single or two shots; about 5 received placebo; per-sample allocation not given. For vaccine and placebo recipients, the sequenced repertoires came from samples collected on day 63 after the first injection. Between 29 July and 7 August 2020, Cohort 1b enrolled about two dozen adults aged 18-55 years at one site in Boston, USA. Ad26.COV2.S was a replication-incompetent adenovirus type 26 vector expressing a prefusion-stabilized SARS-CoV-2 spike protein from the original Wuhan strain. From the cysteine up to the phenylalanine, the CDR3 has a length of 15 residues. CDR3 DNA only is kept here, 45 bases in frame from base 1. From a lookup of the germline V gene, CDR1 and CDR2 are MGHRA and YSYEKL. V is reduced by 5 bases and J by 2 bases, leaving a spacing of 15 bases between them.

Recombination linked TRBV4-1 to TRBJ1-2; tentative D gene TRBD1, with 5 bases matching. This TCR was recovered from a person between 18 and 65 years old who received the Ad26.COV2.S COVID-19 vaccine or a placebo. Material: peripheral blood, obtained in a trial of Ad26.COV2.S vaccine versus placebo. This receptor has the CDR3 CASSSRDGPNYGYTF. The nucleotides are TGCGCCAGCAGCAGCCGGGACGGCCCGAACTATGGCTACACCTTC.